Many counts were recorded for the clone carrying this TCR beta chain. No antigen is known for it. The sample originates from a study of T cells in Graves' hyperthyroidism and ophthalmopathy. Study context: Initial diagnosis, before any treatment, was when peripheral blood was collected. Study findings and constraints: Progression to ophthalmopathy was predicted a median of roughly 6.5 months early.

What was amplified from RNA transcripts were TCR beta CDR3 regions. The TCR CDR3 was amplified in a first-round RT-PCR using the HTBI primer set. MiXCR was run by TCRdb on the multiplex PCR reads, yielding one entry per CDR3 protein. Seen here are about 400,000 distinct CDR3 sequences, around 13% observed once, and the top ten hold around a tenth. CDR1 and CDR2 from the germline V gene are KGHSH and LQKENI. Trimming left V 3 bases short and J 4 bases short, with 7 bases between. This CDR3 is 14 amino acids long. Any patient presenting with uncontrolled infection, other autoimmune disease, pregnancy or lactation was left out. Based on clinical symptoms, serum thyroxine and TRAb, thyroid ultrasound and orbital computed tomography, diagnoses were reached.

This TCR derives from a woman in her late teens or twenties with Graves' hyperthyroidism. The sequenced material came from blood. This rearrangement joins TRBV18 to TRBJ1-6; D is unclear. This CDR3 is CASSPESYNSPLHF. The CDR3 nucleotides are TGTGCCAGCTCACCTGAGAGTTATAATTCACCCCTCCACTTT. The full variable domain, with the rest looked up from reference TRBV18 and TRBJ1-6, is NAGVMQNPRHLVRRRGQEARLRCSPMKGHSHVYWYRQLPEEGLKFMVYLQKENIIDESGMPKERFSAEFPKEGPSILRIQQVVRGDSAAYFCASSPESYNSPLHFGNGTRLTVT.